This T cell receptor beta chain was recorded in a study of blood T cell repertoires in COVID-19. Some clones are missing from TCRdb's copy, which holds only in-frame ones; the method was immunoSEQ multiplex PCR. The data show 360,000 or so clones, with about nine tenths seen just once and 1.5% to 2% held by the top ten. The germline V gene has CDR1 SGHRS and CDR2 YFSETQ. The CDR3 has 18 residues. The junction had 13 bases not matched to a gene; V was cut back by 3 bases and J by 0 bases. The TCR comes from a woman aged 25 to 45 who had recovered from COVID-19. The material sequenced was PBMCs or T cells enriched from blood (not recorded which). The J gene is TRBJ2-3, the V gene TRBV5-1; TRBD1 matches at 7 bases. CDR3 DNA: TGCGCCAGCAGCTCCGCCCTGCAGGGACAGACTAGCACAGATACGCAGTATTTT. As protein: CASSSALQGQTSTDTQYF.